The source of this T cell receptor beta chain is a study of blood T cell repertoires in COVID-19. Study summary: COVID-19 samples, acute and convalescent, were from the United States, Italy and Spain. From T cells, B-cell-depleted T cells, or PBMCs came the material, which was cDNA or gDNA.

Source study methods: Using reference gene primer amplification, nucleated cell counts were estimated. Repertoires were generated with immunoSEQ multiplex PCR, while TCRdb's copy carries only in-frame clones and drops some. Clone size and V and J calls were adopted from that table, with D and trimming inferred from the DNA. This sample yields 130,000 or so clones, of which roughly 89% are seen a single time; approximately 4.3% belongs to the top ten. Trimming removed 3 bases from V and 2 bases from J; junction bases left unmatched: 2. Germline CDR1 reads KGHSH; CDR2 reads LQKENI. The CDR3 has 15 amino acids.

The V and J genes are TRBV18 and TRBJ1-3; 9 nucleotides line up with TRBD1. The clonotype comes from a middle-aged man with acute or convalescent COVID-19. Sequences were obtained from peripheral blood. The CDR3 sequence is CASSPGTGTGNTIYF. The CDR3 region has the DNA TGTGCCAGCTCACCGGGGACAGGGACTGGAAACACCATATATTTT.